This entry lists 21 T cell receptor beta chains sequenced from one sample in a study of blood T cell repertoires in COVID-19. Here immunoSEQ multiplex PCR was the method, and the copy in TCRdb shows in-frame clones only, minus some. The repertoire has around 280,000 clones, roughly 86% of them found once; the top ten carry roughly 1.9%. Input material: peripheral blood. The receptors here all came from a woman aged 25 to 39 who had recovered from COVID-19.

The chain carries TRBV29-1 and TRBJ1-2; TRBD1 is a possible D gene (6 bases). Trimming shortened V by 5 bases and J by 3 bases, and 19 bases separated the two germline ends. CDR1 and CDR2 (germline): SQVTM, ANQGSEA. The CDR3 runs 15 residues. For the CDR3, the DNA is TGCAGCGTTCCCGGACGGACCGAGGGGGACTATGGCTACACCTTC. The encoded protein is CSVPGRTEGDYGYTF.

The V call is TRBV25-1, the J call TRBJ2-5; D remains unclear. Germline V gene data show CDR1 as MGHDK and CDR2 as SYGVNS. This CDR3 has 15 residues. V was pared by 0 bases and J by 0 bases, with 8 bases between. DNA for the CDR3: TGTGCCAGCAGTGAATATTTGTCCTACCAAGAGACCCAGTACTTC. Its translation is CASSEYLSYQETQYF.

The chain is built from TRBV27 and TRBJ1-2, with TRBD1 matching 8 bases. Trimming removed 5 bases from V and 7 bases from J; junction bases left unmatched: 12. Looked up from germline, CDR1 is MNHEY and CDR2 is SMNVEV (reference sequence). This CDR3 has 15 amino acids. DNA of the CDR3: TGTGCCAGCAGTATGACAGGGGCCCCTCCTATTGGCTACACCTTC. Protein product: CASSMTGAPPIGYTF.

Remarks on this clone: Within the sample, other DNA sequences also encode this same CDR3. This rearrangement joins TRBV18 to TRBJ2-7, with 9 bases lining up with TRBD1. The germline CDR1 and CDR2 sequences are KGHSH and LQKENI. With V trimmed by 0 bases and J by 4 bases, 4 bases remained unmatched. The CDR3 consists of 15 residues. CDR3 sequence (DNA): TGTGCCAGCTCACCACCGGGACAGGGTTCGTACGAGCAGTACTTC. As protein: CASSPPGQGSYEQYF. Full variable domain (outside the CDR3, taken from reference TRBV18 and TRBJ2-7): NAGVMQNPRHLVRRRGQEARLRCSPMKGHSHVYWYRQLPEEGLKFMVYLQKENIIDESGMPKERFSAEFPKEGPSILRIQQVVRGDSAAYFCASSPPGQGSYEQYFGPGTRLTVT.

Regarding this clone: This CDR3 is also generated by other DNA sequences in the sample. The chain combines TRBV28 with TRBJ2-7, with TRBD1 as a possible D gene (5 bases). CDR1 is MDHEN, CDR2 SYDVKM, per germline. Trimming stripped 6 bases from V and 4 bases from J, with 10 bases between. There are 12 residues in the CDR3. CDR3 sequence reads: CASSLSGYEQYF. The CDR3 bases are TGTGCCAGCAGCCTCTCAGGGTACGAGCAGTACTTC.

The V and J genes are TRBV10-3 and TRBJ2-5; D ambiguous. CDR1 and CDR2 (germline): ENHRY, SYGVKD. Trimming removed 0 bases at V and 5 bases at J, with 7 bases between. The CDR3 has 13 amino acids. The DNA for the CDR3 is TGTGCCATCAGTGAGTCCTTCAGGGAGACCCAGTACTTC. Its translation is CAISESFRETQYF.

This clone was detected once. V is TRBV19 and J is TRBJ1-2; 10 nucleotides align to TRBD1. The CDR3 is 15 residues long. The V gene end was trimmed by 5 bases and the J gene end by 7 bases; junction bases not matched to a gene: 10. The V gene's germline CDR1 is LNHDA and CDR2 SQIVND (reference sequence). DNA of the CDR3: TGTGCCAGTAGTCCCCCAGACAGGGGGCCACGTGGCTACACCTTC. Translation: CASSPPDRGPRGYTF.

This sequence joins TRBV18 and TRBJ2-3; the match to TRBD2 covers 10 bases. Germline V gene data show CDR1 as KGHSH and CDR2 as LQKENI. V dropped 2 bases and J dropped 1; count of bases not matched to a gene: 6. The CDR3 sequence is 17 residues long. CDR3 nucleotides: TGTGCCAGCTCACCAACCTCCGGGACTAGCGGCACAGATACGCAGTATTTT. Its protein product is CASSPTSGTSGTDTQYF.

V gene TRBV19 combines with J gene TRBJ2-1; 8 bases align to TRBD2. The J segment lost 3 bases and the V segment lost 5 bases, leaving 6 bases of the junction unmatched. From germline, CDR1 is LNHDA and CDR2 SQIVND (reference sequence). This CDR3 region has 15 residues. This CDR3 reads CASSLAAGGYNEQFF. The DNA for the CDR3 is TGTGCCAGTAGTCTAGCGGCGGGAGGCTACAATGAGCAGTTCTTC. The variable domain in full, with the rest retrieved from reference TRBV19 and TRBJ2-1, is DGGITQSPKYLFRKEGQNVTLSCEQNLNHDAMYWYRQDPGQGLRLIYYSQIVNDFQKGDIAEGYSVSREKKESFPLTVTSAQKNPTAFYLCASSLAAGGYNEQFFGPGTRLTVL.

This rearrangement joins TRBV3-1 (or the pseudogene TRBV3-2) to TRBJ1-6; D is undetermined. The germline gives CDR1 LGHDT, CDR2 YNNKEL (reference sequence). Trimming cost V 0 bases and J 9 bases, with 6 bases left between them. This CDR3 region has 13 residues. The CDR3 coding sequence is TGTGCCAGCAGCCAAGATGGGAGTTCACCCCTCCACTTT. This translates into CASSQDGSSPLHF.

The rearrangement joins TRBV21-1 to TRBJ2-5; no DNA check was done on the table's D call, TRBD1. TRBV21-1 is termed a pseudogene. The length of the CDR3 is 13 residues. CDR3 amino acids: CASSTQGSETQYF. CDR3 coding DNA: TGTGCCAGCAGCACACAGGGGAGCGAGACCCAGTACTTC.

J is TRBJ1-5 and V is TRBV6-6; D is unresolved. Germline assignment: CDR1 MNHNY and CDR2 SVGAGI (reference sequence). Between the trimmed V and J ends, which lost 8 bases and 2 bases, there was a span of 19 bases. The CDR3 sequence is 16 residues long. In DNA form, the CDR3 reads TGTGCCAGCGGACTACAGCGGAGAGGGCGCAATCAGCCCCAGCATTTT. This sequence encodes CASGLQRRGRNQPQHF.

Worth noting for this clone: Additional DNA sequences in this sample encode the identical CDR3. The chain employs TRBV6-5 and TRBJ2-5, with 8 bases identical to TRBD1. Trimming took 6 bases from V and 1 from J; bases not matched to a gene: 1. Germline-derived CDR1 and CDR2 are MNHEY and SVGAGI. CDR3 size: 13 residues. The CDR3, as DNA: TGTGCCAGCAGAGGGACAGGCCAAGAGACCCAGTACTTC. Its protein product is CASRGTGQETQYF.

The rearrangement uses TRBV28 and TRBJ1-2; D might be TRBD1 (6 bases). This CDR3 contains 15 residues. With 3 bases removed from V and 7 bases from J, the gap between germline ends came to 18 bases. Germline CDR1 is MDHEN and CDR2 is SYDVKM. The CDR3 loop is CASSFGNREGGGYTF. The CDR3 coding sequence is TGTGCCAGCAGTTTTGGGAACAGGGAAGGGGGTGGCTACACCTTC.

The V call is TRBV11-2, the J call TRBJ2-2, with 11 bases aligning to TRBD2. J lost 7 bases, V lost 3 bases, and 10 bases had no gene match. Germline-derived CDR1 and CDR2 are SGHAT and FQNNGV. The CDR3 consists of 17 residues. The CDR3 sequence: CASSFRAGTSGVGELFF. Here the CDR3 DNA reads TGTGCCAGCAGCTTCCGGGCCGGGACTAGCGGTGTCGGGGAGCTGTTTTTT.

CDR3 region: CASSQSGGVDTEAFF. The CDR3 region has the DNA TGTGCCAGCAGCCAATCAGGGGGCGTGGACACTGAAGCTTTCTTT. The chain combines TRBV7-9 with TRBJ1-1; TRBD1 aligns across 8 bases. CDR1 is SEHNR and CDR2 is FQNEAQ in the germline V gene (reference sequence). Trimming removed 5 bases from V and 3 bases from J; junction bases left unmatched: 8. The CDR3 covers 15 residues.

V gene TRBV3-1 (or the pseudogene TRBV3-2) combines with J gene TRBJ2-7; D not resolved. Germline CDR1 and CDR2: LGHDT and YNNKEL (reference sequence). The length of the CDR3 is 13 residues. V gave up 0 bases and J gave up 7 bases, with 10 bases separating them. The CDR3 DNA sequence: TGTGCCAGCAGCCAAGATAAACTCACTGAGCAGTACTTC. Translated, it gives CASSQDKLTEQYF.

The chain has TRBV24-1 and TRBJ1-1; 9 nucleotides line up with TRBD1. Germline CDR1 is KGHDR and CDR2 is SFDVKD. CDR3 size: 17 residues. With V trimmed by 4 bases and J by 5 bases, 13 bases remained unmatched. The chain's CDR3 is CATSEGETGGVRTEAFF. The CDR3 nucleotides are TGTGCCACCAGTGAGGGCGAAACAGGGGGCGTTCGGACTGAAGCTTTCTTT.

The CDR3 coding sequence is TGTGCCAGCAGTGAATTAACAGGGGATCTCGAGACCCAGTACTTC. This gives the protein CASSELTGDLETQYF. The chain uses TRBV6-1 and TRBJ2-5; 7 bases are a match to TRBD1. The length of the CDR3 is 15 residues. CDR1 and CDR2 (germline): MNHNS, SASEGT. J gave up 5 bases and V 2 bases, and 8 bases lay outside the gene matches.

The chain has TRBV7-2 and TRBJ2-1, with D possibly TRBD1 on 6 matching bases. This CDR3 is 15 amino acids long. V lost 1 base and J lost 5, with 12 bases in between. Looked up from germline, CDR1 is SGHTA and CDR2 is FQGNSA. This chain's CDR3 is CASSLERGFNNEQFF. The DNA for the CDR3 is TGTGCCAGCAGCTTAGAAAGGGGGTTTAACAATGAGCAGTTCTTC.

The V gene is TRBV20-1, the J gene TRBJ1-1; maybe TRBD1 (5 bases). This CDR3 spans 15 amino acids. Germline assignment: CDR1 DFQATT and CDR2 SNEGSKA (reference sequence). Trimming stripped 3 bases from V and 1 base from J, with 15 bases between. CDR3 region: CSASSARRGNTEAFF. The CDR3 DNA is TGCAGTGCTAGTTCCGCGCGAAGGGGGAACACTGAAGCTTTCTTT.